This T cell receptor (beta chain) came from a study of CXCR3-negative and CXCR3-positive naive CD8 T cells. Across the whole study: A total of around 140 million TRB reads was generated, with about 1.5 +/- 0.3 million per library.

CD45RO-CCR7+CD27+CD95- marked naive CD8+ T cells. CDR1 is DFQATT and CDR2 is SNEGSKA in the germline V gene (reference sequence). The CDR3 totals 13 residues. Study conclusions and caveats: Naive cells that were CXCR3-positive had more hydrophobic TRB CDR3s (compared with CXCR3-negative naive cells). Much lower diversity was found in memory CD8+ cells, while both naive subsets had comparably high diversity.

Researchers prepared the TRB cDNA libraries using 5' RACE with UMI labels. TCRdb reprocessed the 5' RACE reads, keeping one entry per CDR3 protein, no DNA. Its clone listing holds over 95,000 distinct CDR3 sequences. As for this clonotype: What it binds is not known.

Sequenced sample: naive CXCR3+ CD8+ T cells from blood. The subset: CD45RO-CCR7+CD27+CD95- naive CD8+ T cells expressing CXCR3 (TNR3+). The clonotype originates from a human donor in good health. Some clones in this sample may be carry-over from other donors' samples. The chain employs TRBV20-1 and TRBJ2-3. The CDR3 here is CSATLGTPDTQYF.